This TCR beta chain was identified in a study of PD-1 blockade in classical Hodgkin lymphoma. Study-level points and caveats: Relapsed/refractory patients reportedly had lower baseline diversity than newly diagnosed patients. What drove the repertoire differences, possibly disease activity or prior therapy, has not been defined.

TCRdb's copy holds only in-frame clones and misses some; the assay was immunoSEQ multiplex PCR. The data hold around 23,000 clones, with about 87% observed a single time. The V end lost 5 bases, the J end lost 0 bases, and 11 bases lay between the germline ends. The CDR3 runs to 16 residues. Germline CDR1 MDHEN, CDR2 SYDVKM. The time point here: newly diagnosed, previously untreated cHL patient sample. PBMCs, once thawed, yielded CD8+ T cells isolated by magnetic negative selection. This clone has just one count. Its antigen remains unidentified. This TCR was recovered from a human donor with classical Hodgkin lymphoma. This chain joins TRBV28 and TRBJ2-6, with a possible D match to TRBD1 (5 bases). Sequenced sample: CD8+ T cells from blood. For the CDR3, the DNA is TGTGCCAGCAGTCGACAGCCTAGCTCTGGGGCCAACGTCCTGACTTTC. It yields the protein CASSRQPSSGANVLTF.